These T cell receptor beta chains were read from a single sample in a study of T cell changes during pregnancy in multiple sclerosis. This table comes from immunoSEQ multiplex PCR, and its TCRdb copy is limited to in-frame clones, with some not included. The table has around 69,000 clones, about 92% seen once. Material: peripheral blood, obtained in the second trimester of pregnancy. These receptors came from a female donor in good health, enrolled as a control in a pregnancy study. The CDR3 runs from the conserved cysteine through the conserved F or W. The D gene is left open where the match is weak. Some rows have no size entry. The others give once, few or many, or a class for an expanded clone.

13,NA,TRBV7-2,TRBJ1-6,NA,CASSLDGSSPLHF,TGTGCCAGCAGCTTAGACGGGAGTTCACCCCTCCACTTT
13,TRBD1,TRBV11-2,TRBJ1-1,NA,CASSLVRGTEAFF,TGTGCCAGCAGCTTAGTCAGGGGGACTGAAGCTTTCTTT
18,NA,TRBV5-6,TRBJ1-5,NA,CASSFTLVEQGGDQPQHF,TGTGCCAGCAGCTTTACACTGGTGGAACAGGGAGGGGATCAGCCCCAGCATTTT
13,NA,TRBV9,TRBJ2-3,NA,CASSVAVLDTQYF,TGTGCCAGCAGCGTAGCGGTATTGGATACGCAGTATTTT
14,TRBD1,TRBV12-5,TRBJ1-3,NA,CATERQGLGNTIYF,TGTGCTACCGAAAGACAGGGGCTTGGAAACACCATATATTTT
15,TRBD1,TRBV11-2,TRBJ1-2,NA,CASSLGDRRNYGYTF,TGTGCCAGCAGCTTAGGGGACAGGAGGAACTATGGCTACACCTTC
14,TRBD1,TRBV7-8,TRBJ1-1,NA,CASSTDRGRAEAFF,TGTGCCAGCAGCACGGACAGGGGCCGAGCTGAAGCTTTCTTT
14,NA,TRBV6-5,TRBJ2-7,NA,CASSYSGRAYEQYF,TGTGCCAGCAGTTACTCGGGCAGGGCCTACGAGCAGTACTTC
14,TRBD1,TRBV7-2,TRBJ2-1,NA,CASSLPQGAFEQFF,TGTGCCAGCAGCTTACCACAGGGGGCTTTTGAGCAGTTCTTC
12,NA,TRBV7-9,TRBJ2-5,NA,CASSRQRETQYF,TGTGCCAGCAGCCGACAGCGAGAGACCCAGTACTTC
11,NA,TRBV19,TRBJ2-1,NA,CASTGYNEQFF,TGTGCCAGTACGGGTTACAATGAGCAGTTCTTC
13,NA,TRBV30,TRBJ1-1,NA,CAWSHGGGTEAFF,TGTGCCTGGAGTCACGGGGGGGGCACTGAAGCTTTCTTT
14,TRBD1,TRBV4-3,TRBJ2-5,NA,CASSQTQGRETQYF,TGCGCCAGCAGCCAGACACAGGGGAGAGAGACCCAGTACTTC
16,NA,TRBV27,TRBJ1-4,many,CASSLLREATNEKLFF,TGTGCCAGCAGTTTATTGAGGGAGGCAACTAATGAAAAACTGTTTTTT
14,TRBD1,TRBV6-1,TRBJ1-5,NA,CASSSDRGNQPQHF,TGTGCCAGCAGTTCCGACAGGGGCAATCAGCCCCAGCATTTT
17,TRBD1,TRBV5-1,TRBJ1-3,NA,CASSLERQGASGNTIYF,TGCGCCAGCAGCTTGGAGCGACAGGGGGCGAGTGGAAACACCATATATTTT
14,TRBD2,TRBV19,TRBJ2-1,NA,CASSILAGGPEQFF,TGTGCCAGTAGTATCCTAGCGGGGGGGCCTGAGCAGTTCTTC
17,TRBD1,TRBV27,TRBJ1-2,NA,CASSLSGGRGRDYGYTF,TGTGCCAGCAGTTTATCGGGGGGTAGGGGGCGTGACTATGGCTACACCTTC
12,TRBD1,TRBV6-6,TRBJ1-5,NA,CATQGVNQPQHF,TGTGCCACACAGGGGGTTAATCAGCCCCAGCATTTT
14,NA,TRBV18,TRBJ1-5,once,CASSPGRGYQPQHF,TGTGCCAGCTCACCAGGCAGGGGTTACCAGCCCCAGCATTTT
16,TRBD1,TRBV6-6,TRBJ1-1,once,CASYTPPDRGRGEAFF,TGTGCCAGCTATACGCCGCCGGACAGGGGGCGCGGTGAAGCTTTCTTT
14,NA,TRBV28,TRBJ2-7,NA,CASSLLGRPYEQYF,TGTGCCAGCAGTTTATTGGGGCGCCCCTACGAGCAGTACTTC
16,NA,TRBV6-1,TRBJ1-2,few,CASSEAGGRVVRGYTF,TGTGCCAGCAGTGAAGCGGGAGGGCGGGTTGTCCGTGGCTACACCTTC
16,TRBD1,TRBV4-3,TRBJ1-2,NA,CASSQTVQGASYGYTF,TGCGCCAGCAGCCAAACCGTACAGGGGGCGAGCTATGGCTACACCTTC
18,TRBD1,TRBV12-5,TRBJ1-2,NA,CASGLSTLRDRRYYGYTF,TGTGCTAGTGGTTTGTCCACCCTCCGGGACAGACGCTACTATGGCTACACCTTC